Each of the 24 T cell receptor beta chains below was sequenced from the same sample in a study of untreated major depressive disorder. Data came from immunoSEQ multiplex PCR; TCRdb stores just in-frame clones and leaves some out. The sample lists about 20,000 clones, more than 85% occurring once. Their target antigens are unknown. Study-wide findings and caveats: Compared with controls, depressed patients showed more TRBV05-01 (Vbeta 5.1) usage in CD4+ T cells.

The sample was CD4+ T cells from PBMCs. These receptors were obtained from a woman aged 40 to 49 with major depressive disorder.

This clone was found a few times. The V and J genes are TRBV9 and TRBJ1-2; D is perhaps TRBD1 (5 bases). The germline V and J ends were trimmed by 0 bases and 4 bases, with 16 bases remaining between them. Looked up from germline, CDR1 is SGDLS and CDR2 is YYNGEE. The CDR3 spans 16 residues. The CDR3 is CASSVASSGLGYGYTF. Here the CDR3 DNA reads TGTGCCAGCAGCGTAGCCTCGTCAGGGTTAGGCTATGGCTACACCTTC.

This sequence joins TRBV18 and TRBJ2-5, with D unclear. Germline V gene sequence: CDR1 KGHSH, CDR2 LQKENI. The CDR3 is 12 amino acids. V was clipped by 1 base and J by 5 bases, with 5 bases between them. The CDR3 DNA is TGTGCCAGCTCACCACTGGCCGAGACCCAGTACTTC. It encodes CASSPLAETQYF.

The chain joins TRBV4-2 to TRBJ2-1; the match to TRBD2 covers 11 bases. Germline CDR1 and CDR2: LGHNA and YNFKEQ. The CDR3 runs 16 residues. Germline trimming cut 0 bases from V and 3 bases from J; bases unmatched to any gene: 1. The CDR3 nucleotides are TGTGCCAGCAGCCAAGAGGGGACTAGCGGCTACAATGAGCAGTTCTTC. Translation: CASSQEGTSGYNEQFF.

The chain uses TRBV30 and TRBJ1-4; maybe TRBD1 (5 bases). Trimming shortened V by 1 base and J by 7 bases, and 10 bases separated the two germline ends. The germline gives CDR1 GTSNPN, CDR2 SVGIG (reference sequence). This CDR3 has 13 amino acids. The CDR3 region is CAWSAGVSEKLFF. CDR3 DNA: TGTGCCTGGAGTGCGGGGGTTAGTGAAAAACTGTTTTTT. Complete variable domain (other parts from reference TRBV30 and TRBJ1-4): SQTIHQWPATLVQPVGSPLSLECTVEGTSNPNLYWYRQAAGRGLQLLFYSVGIGQISSEVPQNLSASRPQDRQFILSSKKLLLSDSGFYLCAWSAGVSEKLFFGSGTQLSVL.

This chain joins TRBV4-2 and TRBJ2-1; TRBD2 is a possible D gene (6 bases). The CDR3 is 14 residues long. The ends were cut back, 0 bases at V and 9 bases at J, with 12 bases in the middle. Germline V gene data show CDR1 as LGHNA and CDR2 as YNFKEQ. The CDR3 DNA reads TGTGCCAGCAGCCAAGATGCTAGCGCATCTGAGCAGTTCTTC. Encoded protein: CASSQDASASEQFF.

This chain connects TRBV27 to TRBJ2-1, with TRBD2 matching over 7 bases. This CDR3 is built from 14 residues. Trimming took 8 bases from V and 9 from J; bases not matched to a gene: 13. Germline loops: CDR1 MNHEY, CDR2 SMNVEV (reference sequence). CDR3 region: CASRTRRGIPEQFF. CDR3 DNA: TGTGCCAGCCGTACCAGGCGGGGGATCCCTGAGCAGTTCTTC.

This clone was found a few times. V is TRBV11-3 and J is TRBJ2-1, with TRBD1 matching over 8 bases. The J segment lost 3 bases and the V segment lost 2 bases, leaving 3 bases of the junction unmatched. This CDR3 spans 15 amino acids. Germline V gene sequence: CDR1 SGHNT, CDR2 YENEEA. The CDR3 nucleotides are TGTGCCAGCAGCTTACAGGGGGCGTTCTACAATGAGCAGTTCTTC. This translates into CASSLQGAFYNEQFF.

The chain joins TRBV2 to TRBJ2-2; a weak D match, TRBD2 (5 bases). Between the trimmed V and J ends, which lost 8 bases and 0 bases, there was a span of 13 bases. CDR1 is SNHLY and CDR2 is FYNNEI in the germline V gene. The length of the CDR3 is 15 residues. The CDR3 sequence: CASGRETPNTGELFF. DNA for the CDR3: TGTGCCAGCGGGAGAGAGACTCCGAACACCGGGGAGCTGTTTTTT.

The chain carries TRBV18 and TRBJ2-7; D remains unclear. Trimming stripped 2 bases from V and 3 bases from J, with 14 bases between. CDR1 and CDR2 (germline): KGHSH, LQKENI. There are 15 residues in the CDR3. CDR3 in DNA: TGTGCCAGCTCACCAAAAAGCTCACCGTACTACGAGCAGTACTTC. The encoded protein is CASSPKSSPYYEQYF.

About this clone itself: Other DNA sequences in the same sample also yield this CDR3. The chain links TRBV30 to TRBJ1-5, with a tentative D call TRBD1 (6 bases). Trimming shortened V by 5 bases and J by 0 bases, and 11 bases separated the two germline ends. The germline V gene encodes CDR1 GTSNPN and CDR2 SVGIG (reference sequence). CDR3 size: 14 residues. CDR3 DNA: TGTGCCTGGTCAACAGGGACTAGCAATCAGCCCCAGCATTTT. Protein product: CAWSTGTSNQPQHF.

The chain employs TRBV11-2 and TRBJ1-5; 7 positions agree with TRBD1. Unmatched junction bases numbered 5, after V lost 1 base and J lost 11 bases. The CDR3 contains 13 residues. Germline lookup yields CDR1 SGHAT and CDR2 FQNNGV. The CDR3 here is CASSLVSQGAQHF. In DNA form, the CDR3 reads TGTGCCAGCAGCTTAGTGTCCCAGGGGGCCCAGCATTTT.

The gene calls are TRBV7-3 and TRBJ2-2; possibly TRBD1 for D (5 bases). This CDR3 spans 15 amino acids. In germline, CDR1 is SGHTA, CDR2 FQGTGA. V lost 5 bases to trimming and J lost 7 bases, with 17 bases between them. The CDR3 DNA reads as TGTGCCAGCAGCCCCAGCGTAGCCCAGGGCGGGGAGCTGTTTTTT. Translation gives CASSPSVAQGGELFF.

J is TRBJ1-1 and V is TRBV9; no definite D call. The germline V and J ends were trimmed by 0 bases and 0 bases, with 9 bases remaining between them. The CDR3 runs 15 residues. The germline V gene has CDR1 SGDLS and CDR2 YYNGEE. CDR3: CASSVGPRMNTEAFF. The CDR3 nucleotides are TGTGCCAGCAGCGTAGGCCCCAGGATGAACACTGAAGCTTTCTTT.

The J gene is TRBJ1-1, the V gene TRBV19; maybe TRBD1 (5 bases). The CDR3 runs to 19 residues. CDR1 LNHDA and CDR2 SQIVND come from the germline V gene (reference sequence). Trimming removed 2 bases at V and 7 bases at J, with 29 bases between. The CDR3 loop reads CASSIRSRLGTAGGGEAFF. The CDR3 coding sequence is TGTGCCAGTAGTATACGAAGTAGGCTGGGGACGGCAGGAGGTGGTGAAGCTTTCTTT.

The chain joins TRBV29-1 to TRBJ1-2, with a possible D match to TRBD1 (5 bases). The CDR3 extends over 11 amino acids. V lost 4 bases to trimming and J lost 3 bases, with 6 bases between them. The germline gives CDR1 SQVTM, CDR2 ANQGSEA. CDR3 in DNA: TGCAGCGTTGGGACATACTATGGCTACACCTTC. Its translation is CSVGTYYGYTF.

V and J are TRBV7-2 and TRBJ2-1; unclear D gene. Germline-derived CDR1 and CDR2 are SGHTA and FQGNSA. The CDR3 is made up of 13 amino acids. The V end lost 1 base, the J end lost 7 bases, and 8 bases lay between the germline ends. CDR3 DNA: TGTGCCAGCAGCTTAGTAACACGGAATGAGCAGTTCTTC. As protein: CASSLVTRNEQFF.

For this clone: A junction end diverges from the germline sequence, so it may reflect a read error. The rearrangement uses TRBV7-8 and TRBJ1-1; TRBD1 matches 8 bases. CDR1 SGHVS and CDR2 FQNEAQ come from the germline V gene. This CDR3 region has 13 residues. Here the CDR3 reads CASSLGQGTEAFF. DNA for the CDR3: TGTGCCAGCAGTTTAGGACAGGGTACTGAAGCTTTCTTT. Drawing the rest from reference TRBV7-8 and TRBJ1-1, the complete variable domain is GAGVSQSPRYKVAKRGQDVALRCDPISGHVSLFWYQQALGQGPEFLTYFQNEAQLDKSGLPSDRFFAERPEGSVSTLKIQRTQQEDSAVYLCASSLGQGTEAFFGQGTRLTVV.

The V and J genes are TRBV2 and TRBJ1-1; D is ambiguous. The ends were cut back, 7 bases at V and 6 bases at J, with 15 bases in the middle. Germline V gene sequence: CDR1 SNHLY, CDR2 FYNNEI. The CDR3 extends over 13 amino acids. The CDR3 reads CASTDPTIAEAFF. The CDR3 bases are TGTGCCAGCACCGATCCCACGATAGCTGAAGCTTTCTTT.

The rearrangement joins TRBV5-6 to TRBJ2-3, with D tentatively TRBD2 (5 bases). Trimming left V 4 bases short and J 9 bases short, with 15 bases between. The CDR3 spans 13 residues. From germline, CDR1 is SGHDT and CDR2 YYEEEE. CDR3 in DNA: TGTGCCAGCAGCCAAAGTCTAGCTTCCACGCAGTATTTT. Translation gives CASSQSLASTQYF.

The V and J genes are TRBV7-2 and TRBJ1-5, with TRBD1 identical over 7 bases. V was pared by 4 bases and J by 7 bases, with 7 bases of the junction left unmatched. The CDR3 totals 14 residues. The germline V gene has CDR1 SGHTA and CDR2 FQGNSA. The CDR3 sequence is CASSSDRVVQPQHF. CDR3 coding DNA: TGTGCCAGCAGCTCAGACAGGGTTGTACAGCCCCAGCATTTT.

This sequence joins TRBV4-2 and TRBJ2-2; D tentatively reads TRBD1 or TRBD2 (6 bases each). The CDR3 totals 15 residues. Trimming cost V 1 base and J 3 bases, with 9 bases left between them. Germline CDR1 and CDR2: LGHNA and YNFKEQ. The CDR3 protein is CASSQAGADTGELFF. Written as DNA, the CDR3 is TGTGCCAGCAGCCAAGCGGGGGCGGACACCGGGGAGCTGTTTTTT.

Note on this clone: Other DNA sequences in this sample translate to the same CDR3. This sequence joins TRBV6-4 and TRBJ2-3; perhaps TRBD1 as D (5 bases). The CDR3 extends over 13 amino acids. The germline gives CDR1 MRHNA, CDR2 SNTAGT. V was shortened by 8 bases and J by 2 bases, with 11 bases between the two germline ends. The chain's CDR3 is CASGAGHTDTQYF. As DNA, the CDR3 is TGTGCCAGCGGGGCAGGCCACACAGATACGCAGTATTTT.

This clone showed up just once. This chain uses TRBV5-1 with TRBJ2-2, with TRBD1 identical over 8 bases. Germline CDR1 SGHRS, CDR2 YFSETQ. The length of the CDR3 is 16 residues. V gave up 7 bases and J gave up 1 base; unmatched junction bases: 9. CDR3: CASGFRTGMNTGELFF. CDR3 coding DNA: TGCGCCAGCGGTTTTAGGACAGGGATGAACACCGGGGAGCTGTTTTTT.

This rearrangement joins TRBV18 to TRBJ2-2; 8 nucleotides agree with TRBD1. Trimming took 2 bases from V and 5 from J; bases not matched to a gene: 4. Germline V gives CDR1 KGHSH, CDR2 LQKENI. CDR3 length: 15 residues. The DNA of the CDR3 is TGTGCCAGCTCACCAGGGACAGGAGGGACCGGGGAGCTGTTTTTT. Amino acids: CASSPGTGGTGELFF.